This T cell receptor (beta chain) was retrieved from a study of memory CD4+ T cells and cytomegalovirus serostatus. Overall study: This sample comes from healthy Belgian adults, several CMV seropositive, approximately 24 seronegative.

Looked up from germline, CDR1 is GTSNPN and CDR2 is SVGIG (reference sequence). This CDR3 spans 13 amino acids. V was pared by 5 bases and J by 0 bases, with 10 bases between. Sequencing used immunoSEQ multiplex PCR; TCRdb keeps in-frame clones, though not all of them. This table has about 73,000 clones, 78% appearing once. Single viable CD3+CD4+CD8-CD45RO+ cells were sorted as the memory CD4+ T cells. As to this clone: Its cognate antigen is unknown.

Findings of the study overall: Of approximately 160 reported CMV TCRbeta sequences, just over 65 were found in memory CD4+ repertoires.

The chain employs TRBV30 and TRBJ1-2; D not resolved. This sequence originates from an adult in good health and CMV-seropositive. The specimen sequenced was memory CD4+ T cells from blood. In nucleotides, the CDR3 is TGTGCCTGGGCGGTTCAAGCTAACTATGGCTACACCTTC. It is translated as CAWAVQANYGYTF.